This T cell receptor (beta chain) was documented in a study of CD8 T cells in Susac syndrome. Germline CDR1 and CDR2: SNHLY and FYNNEI. V shed 3 bases and J 5 bases; nucleotides not matched to a gene: 11. This CDR3 comprises 17 residues. TEMRA cells were FACS-enriched and CD8+ and CD4+ T cells negatively isolated. RNA was extracted with the RNeasy kit, and a quantity of about 0.45 to 1 ug was reverse transcribed using random hexamers. An immunoSEQ multiplex PCR generated amplified TCR beta CDR3 products spanning 54 Vbeta and 13 Jbeta. TCRdb fed the immunoSEQ multiplex PCR reads into MiXCR, producing one record per CDR3 protein. This table holds 250,000 to 300,000 distinct CDR3 sequences, about 88% found once.

Material: CD8+ T cells from PBMCs. The receptor was derived from a human donor with multiple sclerosis. The chain recombines TRBV2 with TRBJ2-3, with 10 bases fitting TRBD1. CDR3 nucleotide sequence: TGTGCCAGCAGTGACCCCCAGGACAGGGGGGAGGAAGATACGCAGTATTTT. This codes for CASSDPQDRGEEDTQYF. Complete variable domain (other parts from reference TRBV2 and TRBJ2-3): EPEVTQTPSHQVTQMGQEVILRCVPISNHLYFYWYRQILGQKVEFLVSFYNNEISEKSEIFDDQFSVERPDGSNFTLKIRSTKLEDSAMYFCASSDPQDRGEEDTQYFGPGTRLTVL.